The clone carrying this T cell receptor (beta chain) was seen a few times. Its antigen is not identified. The sample originates from a study of T-cell memory formation after mild COVID-19. The V gene end was trimmed by 1 base and the J gene end by 2 bases; junction bases not matched to a gene: 10. The CDR3 spans 20 residues. Germline-derived CDR1 and CDR2 are SGDLS and YYNGEE. Study-wide results and caveats: The SARS-CoV-2 specificity of second-wave clones reaching peak at day 37 remained unverified.

TCRdb fed the 5' RACE reads into MiXCR, producing one record per CDR3 protein. The data contain 300,000 to 350,000 distinct CDR3 sequences, around 13% of them singletons. This receptor was taken from a man aged 18 to 35 who had mild COVID-19 (a few samples of this study predate the infection). Cell type and time point are not known. The sample taken for sequencing was PBMCs or a T cell subset sorted from them (not recorded which). This chain uses TRBV9 with TRBJ2-2, with 14 bases that match TRBD2. The CDR3 sequence is CASSVPRGLAGDPNTGELFF. CDR3 nucleotide sequence: TGTGCCAGCAGCGTACCCAGGGGACTAGCGGGGGACCCCAACACCGGGGAGCTGTTTTTT.